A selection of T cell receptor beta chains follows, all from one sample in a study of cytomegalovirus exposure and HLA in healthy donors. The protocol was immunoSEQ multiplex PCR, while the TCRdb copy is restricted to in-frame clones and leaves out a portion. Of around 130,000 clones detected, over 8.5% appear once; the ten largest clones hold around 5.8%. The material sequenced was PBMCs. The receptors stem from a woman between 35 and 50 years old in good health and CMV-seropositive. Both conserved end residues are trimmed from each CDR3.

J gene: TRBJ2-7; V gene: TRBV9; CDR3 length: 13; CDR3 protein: ASSVVTSSFYEQY
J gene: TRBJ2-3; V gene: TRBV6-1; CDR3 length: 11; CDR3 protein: ASSVEGLGVQY
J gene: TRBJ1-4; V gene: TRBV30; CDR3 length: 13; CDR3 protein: AWSVQTGGREKLF
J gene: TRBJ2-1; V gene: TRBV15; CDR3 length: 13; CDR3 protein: ATSRKTGSYNEQF
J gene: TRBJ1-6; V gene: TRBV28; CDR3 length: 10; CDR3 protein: ASRQQNSPLH
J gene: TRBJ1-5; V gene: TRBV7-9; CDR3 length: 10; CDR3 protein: ASSLGSQPQH
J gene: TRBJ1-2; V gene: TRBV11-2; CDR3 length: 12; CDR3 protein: ASSFSTGRGGYT
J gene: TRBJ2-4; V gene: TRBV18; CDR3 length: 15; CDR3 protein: ASSPPTGLNAKNIQY
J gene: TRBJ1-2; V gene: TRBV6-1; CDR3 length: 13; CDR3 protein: ASSFPGQGNYGYT
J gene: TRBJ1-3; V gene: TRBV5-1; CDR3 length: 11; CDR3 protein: ASSTGRGNTIY
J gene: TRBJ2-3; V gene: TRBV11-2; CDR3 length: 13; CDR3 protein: ASSLVGARTDTQY
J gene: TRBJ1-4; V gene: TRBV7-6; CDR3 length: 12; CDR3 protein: ASSFPTGSEKLF
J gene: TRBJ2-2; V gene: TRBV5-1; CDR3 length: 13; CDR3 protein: ASSARDRGTGELF
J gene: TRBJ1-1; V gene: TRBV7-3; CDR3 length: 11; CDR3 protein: ASSSIRDSEAF
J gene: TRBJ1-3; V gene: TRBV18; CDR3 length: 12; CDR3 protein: ASSPEGLGNTIY
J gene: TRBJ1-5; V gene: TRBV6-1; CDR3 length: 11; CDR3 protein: ASSESGNEPQH
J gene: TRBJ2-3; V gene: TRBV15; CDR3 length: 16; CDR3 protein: ATSRDGGGGIGRDTQY
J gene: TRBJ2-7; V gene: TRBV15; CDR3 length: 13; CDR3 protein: ATSRGGTATYEQY
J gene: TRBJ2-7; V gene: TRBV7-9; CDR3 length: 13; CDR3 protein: ASSPRSGSSYEQY